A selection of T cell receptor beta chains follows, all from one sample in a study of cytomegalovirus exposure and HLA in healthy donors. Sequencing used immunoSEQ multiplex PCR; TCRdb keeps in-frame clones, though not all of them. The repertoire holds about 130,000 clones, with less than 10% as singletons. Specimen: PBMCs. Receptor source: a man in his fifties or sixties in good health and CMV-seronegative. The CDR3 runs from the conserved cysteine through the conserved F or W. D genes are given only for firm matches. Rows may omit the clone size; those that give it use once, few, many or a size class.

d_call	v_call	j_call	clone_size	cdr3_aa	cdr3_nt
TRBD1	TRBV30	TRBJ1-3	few	CAWSVPGTGGGNTIYF	TGTGCCTGGAGTGTACCAGGGACAGGGGGAGGAAACACCATATATTTT
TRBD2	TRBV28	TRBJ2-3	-	CASSSAGLAGGEDTQYF	TGTGCCAGCAGTTCAGCCGGACTAGCGGGAGGAGAAGATACGCAGTATTTT
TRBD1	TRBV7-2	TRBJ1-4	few	CASSLGPRTGGEKLFF	TGTGCCAGCAGCTTAGGGCCTCGGACAGGGGGCGAAAAACTGTTTTTT
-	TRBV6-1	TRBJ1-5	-	CASSGANQPQHF	TGTGCCAGCAGTGGGGCGAATCAGCCCCAGCATTTT
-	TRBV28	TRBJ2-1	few	CASRGGEQFHNEQFF	TGTGCCAGCAGAGGGGGTGAACAGTTCCACAATGAGCAGTTCTTC
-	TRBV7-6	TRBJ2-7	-	CASSPTRRGSAQYF	TGTGCCAGCAGCCCCACCCGACGGGGGAGCGCGCAGTACTTC
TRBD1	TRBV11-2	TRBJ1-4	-	CASSVPTGARGEKLFF	TGTGCCAGCAGCGTCCCGACAGGGGCGAGAGGGGAAAAACTGTTTTTT
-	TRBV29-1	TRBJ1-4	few	CSVAQGIREKLFF	TGCAGCGTGGCACAGGGAATCCGTGAAAAACTGTTTTTT
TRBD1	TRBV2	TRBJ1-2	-	CASSDGTALGNYGYTF	TGTGCCAGCAGTGACGGGACAGCGTTAGGGAACTATGGCTACACCTTC
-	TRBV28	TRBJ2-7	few	CASSPPTSIYEQYF	TGTGCCAGCAGTCCTCCCACTAGCATCTACGAGCAGTACTTC
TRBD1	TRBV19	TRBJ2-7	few	CASSRTGRGVSSGEQYF	TGTGCCAGTAGTAGGACAGGGCGCGGCGTTTCGTCGGGCGAGCAGTACTTC
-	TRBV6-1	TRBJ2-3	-	CASSPSMFADTQYF	TGTGCCAGCTCGCCGAGTATGTTCGCAGATACGCAGTATTTT
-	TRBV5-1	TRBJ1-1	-	CASSKGTTGSEAFF	TGCGCCAGCAGCAAAGGGACAACGGGGTCTGAAGCTTTCTTT
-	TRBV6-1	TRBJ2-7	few	CASSEPPAGTYEQYF	TGTGCCAGCAGTGAACCCCCGGCAGGGACCTACGAGCAGTACTTC
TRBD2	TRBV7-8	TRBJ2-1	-	CASSPMGGLLNEQFF	TGTGCCAGCAGCCCCATGGGGGGGTTACTAAATGAGCAGTTCTTC
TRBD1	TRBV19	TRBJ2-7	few	CASSPQGQGGYEQYF	TGTGCCAGTAGTCCGCAGGGACAGGGGGGCTACGAGCAGTACTTC
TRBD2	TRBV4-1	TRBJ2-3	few	CASSQEGTSALTDTQYF	TGCGCCAGCAGCCAAGAGGGAACTAGCGCATTAACAGATACGCAGTATTTT
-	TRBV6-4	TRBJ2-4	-	CASSDLCGAKNIQYF	TGTGCCAGCAGTGACCTTTGCGGGGCCAAAAACATTCAGTACTTC
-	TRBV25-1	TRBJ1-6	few	CASSALGRGKESPLHF	TGTGCCAGCAGTGCGCTGGGCCGGGGGAAGGAAAGTCCCCTCCACTTT
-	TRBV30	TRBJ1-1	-	CAWSIGVGNTEAFF	TGTGCCTGGAGTATAGGGGTCGGCAACACTGAAGCTTTCTTT
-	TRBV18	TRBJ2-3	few	CASSPVRSAGSTDTQYF	TGTGCCAGCTCCCCCGTCCGTAGCGCGGGAAGCACAGATACGCAGTATTTT
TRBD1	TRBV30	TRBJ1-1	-	CAWSVGQGATEAFF	TGTGCCTGGAGTGTAGGTCAGGGGGCCACTGAAGCTTTCTTT
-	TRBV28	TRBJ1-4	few	CATHPQASNEKLFF	TGTGCCACCCACCCGCAGGCCTCTAATGAAAAACTGTTTTTT
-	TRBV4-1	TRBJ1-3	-	CASSQGQGVSGNTIYF	TGCGCCAGCAGCCAAGGCCAGGGCGTCTCTGGAAACACCATATATTTT
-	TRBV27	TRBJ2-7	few	CASSLQGPYEQYF	TGTGCCAGCAGTTTACAGGGGCCCTACGAGCAGTACTTC
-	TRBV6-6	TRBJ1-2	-	CASSYATPAGAAGYTF	TGTGCCAGCAGTTACGCTACCCCGGCGGGGGCGGCGGGCTACACCTTC
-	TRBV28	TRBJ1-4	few	CAVVAANEKLFF	TGTGCCGTTGTGGCGGCTAATGAAAAACTGTTTTTT
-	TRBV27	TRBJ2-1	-	CASSLILASLTYNEQFF	TGTGCCAGCAGTCTAATACTAGCCAGTCTGACATACAATGAGCAGTTCTTC
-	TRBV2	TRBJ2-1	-	CASGRLAQFF	TGTGCCAGCGGTCGACTCGCTCAGTTCTTC
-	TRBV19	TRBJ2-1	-	CASSLGRDYNEQFF	TGTGCCAGTAGTTTGGGCAGAGACTACAATGAGCAGTTCTTC
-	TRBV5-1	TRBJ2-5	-	CASSLDLRGNQETQYF	TGCGCCAGCAGCTTGGATCTCAGGGGAAACCAAGAGACCCAGTACTTC
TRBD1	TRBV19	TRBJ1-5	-	CASSRRMDREASGQPQHF	TGTGCCAGTAGTCGCAGAATGGACAGGGAGGCTTCAGGTCAGCCCCAGCATTTT
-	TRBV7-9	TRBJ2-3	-	CASRSSGAVRTDTQYF	TGTGCCAGCAGATCATCTGGGGCAGTACGCACAGATACGCAGTATTTT
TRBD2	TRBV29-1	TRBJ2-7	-	CSVAGGETYEQYF	TGCAGCGTCGCGGGAGGGGAAACCTACGAGCAGTACTTC
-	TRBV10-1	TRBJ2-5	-	CASSAGPLIGETQYF	TGCGCCAGCAGTGCAGGCCCACTGATTGGAGAGACCCAGTACTTC
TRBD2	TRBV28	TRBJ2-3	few	CASSPWTSGSPDTQYF	TGTGCCAGCAGCCCCTGGACTAGCGGGAGCCCAGATACGCAGTATTTT
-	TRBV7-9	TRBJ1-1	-	CASQLDNARTEAFF	TGTGCCAGCCAACTAGACAACGCGAGGACTGAAGCTTTCTTT
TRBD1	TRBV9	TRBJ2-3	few	CASSVVSNSQGGTDTQYF	TGTGCCAGCAGCGTAGTGTCTAACTCCCAGGGGGGCACAGATACGCAGTATTTT
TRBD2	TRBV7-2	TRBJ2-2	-	CASSLRLAGNTGELFF	TGTGCCAGCAGCCTCAGACTAGCGGGAAACACCGGGGAGCTGTTTTTT
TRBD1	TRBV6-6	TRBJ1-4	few	CASSPDRGRDEKLFF	TGTGCCAGCAGTCCTGACAGGGGGCGCGATGAAAAACTGTTTTTT
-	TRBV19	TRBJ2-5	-	CASSPSSGSYETQYF	TGTGCCAGTAGTCCCAGTTCAGGGTCTTATGAGACCCAGTACTTC
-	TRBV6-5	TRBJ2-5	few	CASSYGRSAETQYF	TGTGCCAGCAGTTACGGGAGGTCTGCGGAGACCCAGTACTTC
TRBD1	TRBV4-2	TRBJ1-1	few	CASSQASGTGGTEAFF	TGTGCCAGCAGCCAAGCATCCGGGACAGGGGGCACTGAAGCTTTCTTT
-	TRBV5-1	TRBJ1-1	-	CASSLGTQNTEAFF	TGCGCCAGCAGCTTGGGGACACAGAACACTGAAGCTTTCTTT
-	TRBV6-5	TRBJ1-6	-	CASSYGRGLLGSPLHF	TGTGCCAGCAGTTATGGGCGGGGACTGCTTGGTTCACCCCTCCACTTT
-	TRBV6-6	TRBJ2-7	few	CASGGGGLSYEQYF	TGTGCCAGCGGGGGGGGCGGTTTGTCCTACGAGCAGTACTTC
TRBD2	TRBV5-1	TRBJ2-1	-	CASSQNGLASYNEQFF	TGCGCCAGCAGCCAAAACGGACTAGCGTCTTACAATGAGCAGTTCTTC
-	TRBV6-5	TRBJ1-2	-	CASSYTGGEGSYTF	TGTGCCAGCAGTTACACGGGGGGGGAGGGTAGCTACACCTTC
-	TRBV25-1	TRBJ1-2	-	CASSEYNRDGYTF	TGTGCCAGCAGTGAATATAATCGGGATGGCTACACCTTC
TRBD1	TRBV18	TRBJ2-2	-	CASSWGQEAGELFF	TGTGCCAGCTCGTGGGGACAGGAGGCCGGGGAGCTGTTTTTT
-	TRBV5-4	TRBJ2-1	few	CASSLSTAVYNEQFF	TGTGCCAGCAGCTTGTCCACAGCGGTATACAATGAGCAGTTCTTC
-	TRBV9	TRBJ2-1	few	CASSVTGSKDEQFF	TGTGCCAGCAGCGTAACAGGGTCAAAGGATGAGCAGTTCTTC
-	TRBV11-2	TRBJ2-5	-	CASRSLDQETQYF	TGTGCCAGCAGATCTCTAGACCAAGAGACCCAGTACTTC
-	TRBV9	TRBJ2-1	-	CASSGTLTSGSSYNEQFF	TGTGCCAGCAGCGGAACCCTAACCTCCGGGAGCTCCTACAATGAGCAGTTCTTC
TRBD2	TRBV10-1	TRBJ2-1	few	CASSSGSRSYNEQFF	TGCGCCAGCTCTAGCGGGAGTAGATCCTACAATGAGCAGTTCTTC